These 2 T cell receptor beta chains came from one sample sequenced in a study of radiation and T cells in renal cell carcinoma. Sequencing was performed with immunoSEQ multiplex PCR; in TCRdb, only in-frame clones are kept and a portion is missing. The sample includes 150,000 or so clones, around nine tenths of them seen just once. Time point meaning: baseline pretreatment blood. Treatment indicated: 15 Gy SBRT to primary tumor, nephrectomy 4 weeks later. Sequenced material: blood, taken from a patient whose treatment included radiotherapy and nephrectomy. All receptors come from a woman aged 45 to 65 with renal cell carcinoma.

The V and J genes are TRBV7-2 and TRBJ2-1; perhaps TRBD1 as D (6 bases). With 2 bases removed from V and 8 bases from J, the gap between germline ends came to 16 bases. CDR3 length: 15 residues. CDR1 and CDR2 (germline): SGHTA, FQGNSA. CDR3 DNA sequence: TGTGCCAGCAGCTTAAGGCCAGGGGTCGAGTATGAGCAGTTCTTC. Translation: CASSLRPGVEYEQFF.

The genes are TRBV5-1 and TRBJ2-2; D gene uncertain. V was clipped by 4 bases and J by 5 bases, with 15 bases between them. The germline V gene has CDR1 SGHRS and CDR2 YFSETQ. The CDR3 extends over 15 amino acids. The CDR3 loop reads CASSPREMKTGELFF. CDR3 in DNA: TGCGCCAGCAGCCCTCGCGAAATGAAGACCGGGGAGCTGTTTTTT.